A single sample gave rise to the 15 T cell receptor beta chains below, sequenced in a study of blood T cell repertoires in COVID-19. The repertoire was sequenced with immunoSEQ multiplex PCR; TCRdb's copy has only in-frame clones and lacks some. The repertoire holds fewer than 200,000 clones, with roughly 89% as singletons. The source material was PBMCs or T cells enriched from blood (not recorded which). The receptor source for this set is a woman in her 30s who had been exposed to COVID-19.

The chain links TRBV14 to TRBJ2-5; D ambiguous. The CDR3 is made up of 13 amino acids. Germline V lookup: CDR1 SGHDN, CDR2 FVKESK. V was pared by 4 bases and J by 2 bases, with 8 bases between. This chain's CDR3 is CASSRVQQETQYF. In DNA, the CDR3 is TGTGCCAGCAGCCGAGTCCAACAAGAGACCCAGTACTTC.

The chain has TRBV19 and TRBJ2-2, with D tentatively TRBD2 (5 bases). The CDR3 is 16 residues long. Looked up from germline, CDR1 is LNHDA and CDR2 is SQIVND (reference sequence). The ends were cut back, 6 bases at V and 7 bases at J, with 21 bases in the middle. CDR3: CASSGDKRGLHGELFF. The CDR3 region has the DNA TGTGCCAGTAGCGGGGATAAACGGGGATTACACGGGGAGCTGTTTTTT.

The genes are TRBV7-3 and TRBJ2-3, with 11 bases aligning to TRBD2. The CDR3 sequence is 19 residues long. Germline loops: CDR1 SGHTA, CDR2 FQGTGA. V was clipped by 1 base and J by 0 bases; unmatched bases: 9. The CDR3 reads CASSLKLAGGVISTDTQYF. The CDR3 DNA follows: TGTGCCAGCAGCTTAAAGCTAGCGGGGGGCGTTATTAGCACAGATACGCAGTATTTT.

The chain couples TRBV6-4 to TRBJ2-2; possibly TRBD2 for D (6 bases). The germline V gene encodes CDR1 MRHNA and CDR2 SNTAGT. Trimming pared 4 bases from V and 1 base from J, leaving 10 bases between. CDR3 length: 15 residues. CDR3 DNA sequence: TGTGCCAGCAGTGCAAGGCGGGGGAACACCGGGGAGCTGTTTTTT. This sequence encodes CASSARRGNTGELFF.

V gene TRBV9 combines with J gene TRBJ2-1; 8 positions match TRBD1. Germline V CDR1 and CDR2: SGDLS, YYNGEE. The V and J ends lost 0 bases and 6 bases, in that order; junction bases with no gene match: 8. CDR3 length equals 16 residues. The CDR3 reads CASSVVAQGARNEQFF. For the CDR3, the DNA is TGTGCCAGCAGCGTAGTGGCCCAGGGGGCACGCAATGAGCAGTTCTTC.

This clone was seen a single time. The chain joins TRBV5-1 to TRBJ1-1; 8 bases are shared with TRBD1. The CDR3 sequence is 14 residues long. The V and J ends lost 3 bases and 5 bases, in that order; junction bases with no gene match: 6. Germline V lookup: CDR1 SGHRS, CDR2 YFSETQ. CDR3 coding DNA: TGCGCCAGCAGCTCAGGACAGGGAGGAACTGAAGCTTTCTTT. It is translated as CASSSGQGGTEAFF.

The chain employs TRBV10-1 and TRBJ1-1; D perhaps matches TRBD1 (5 bases). The ends were cut back, 6 bases at V and 0 bases at J, with 14 bases in the middle. Germline assignment: CDR1 WNHNN and CDR2 SYGVQD (reference sequence). The CDR3 is 15 residues long. The CDR3 loop reads CASSASGTMNTEAFF. CDR3 DNA: TGCGCCAGCAGCGCAAGCGGGACGATGAACACTGAAGCTTTCTTT.

CDR3 loop: CATSRVRGLVGVAGELFF. The CDR3 DNA is TGTGCCACCAGCAGAGTAAGGGGACTAGTCGGTGTGGCAGGGGAGCTGTTTTTT. The chain carries TRBV15 and TRBJ2-2; TRBD2 agrees at 8 bases. Germline lookup yields CDR1 LNHNV and CDR2 YYDKDF (reference sequence). CDR3 length: 18 residues. V shed 1 base and J 8 bases; nucleotides not matched to a gene: 15.

V gene TRBV7-9 combines with J gene TRBJ1-2; 9 bases align to TRBD1. The ends lost 4 bases at V and 2 bases at J; junction bases unmatched: 5. The CDR3 consists of 15 residues. Germline V gene data show CDR1 as SEHNR and CDR2 as FQNEAQ (reference sequence). The CDR3: CASSSPGQGNYGYTF. The CDR3 DNA reads TGTGCCAGCAGCTCACCCGGACAGGGGAACTATGGCTACACCTTC.

This clone was counted once. The chain carries TRBV7-2 and TRBJ2-7; 12 bases are a match to TRBD2. V lost 4 bases to trimming and J lost 1 base; unmatched junction nucleotides: 2. Germline CDR1 is SGHTA and CDR2 is FQGNSA. The CDR3 loop spans 15 amino acids. CDR3 residues: CASSSSGGASYEQYF. CDR3 in DNA: TGTGCCAGCAGCTCTAGCGGGGGGGCGTCCTACGAGCAGTACTTC. Variable domain in full (rest from reference TRBV7-2 and TRBJ2-7): GAGVSQSPSNKVTEKGKDVELRCDPISGHTALYWYRQSLGQGLEFLIYFQGNSAPDKSGLPSDRFSAERTGGSVSTLTIQRTQQEDSAVYLCASSSSGGASYEQYFGPGTRLTVT.

This chain joins TRBV4-3 and TRBJ2-1, with D possibly TRBD1 on 6 matching bases. V lost 5 bases, J lost 7 bases, and 12 bases lay in between. This CDR3 contains 13 residues. Germline CDR1 is LGHNA and CDR2 is YSLEER. In DNA, the CDR3 is TGCGCCAGCAGCAGACGCCAGGGGAATGAGCAGTTCTTC. It is translated as CASSRRQGNEQFF.

The chain joins TRBV19 to TRBJ1-2; a possible D gene is TRBD1 (5 bases). The germline V and J ends were trimmed by 8 bases and 0 bases, with 10 bases remaining between them. There are 13 residues in the CDR3. Germline CDR1 LNHDA, CDR2 SQIVND (reference sequence). The CDR3 sequence is CASHRLANYGYTF. The CDR3 DNA is TGTGCCAGTCACAGGTTAGCTAACTATGGCTACACCTTC.

The count of this clone is one. The chain couples TRBV9 to TRBJ1-1, with TRBD1 matching over 8 bases. V shed 6 bases and J 3 bases; nucleotides not matched to a gene: 7. The CDR3 sequence is 14 residues long. Looked up from germline, CDR1 is SGDLS and CDR2 is YYNGEE. The CDR3 protein is CASNHPGQDTEAFF. The CDR3 DNA sequence: TGTGCCAGCAACCATCCGGGACAGGACACTGAAGCTTTCTTT.

This chain links TRBV5-4 with TRBJ2-2; D remains unclear. Per the germline V gene, CDR1 is SGHNT and CDR2 is YYREEE (reference sequence). This CDR3 region has 15 residues. Trimming took off 0 bases at V and 0 bases at J, with 6 bases between the two ends. Written as DNA, the CDR3 is TGTGCCAGCAGCTTGGATGACACGAACACCGGGGAGCTGTTTTTT. Amino acids: CASSLDDTNTGELFF.

In the case of this clone: In the same sample, other DNA sequences code for this CDR3. J is TRBJ2-3 and V is TRBV18; no clear D. CDR3 length equals 13 residues. The V gene's germline CDR1 is KGHSH and CDR2 LQKENI. With 3 bases removed from V and 0 bases from J, the gap between germline ends came to 4 bases. DNA of the CDR3: TGTGCCAGCTCACCCCCTAGCACAGATACGCAGTATTTT. It translates to CASSPPSTDTQYF.